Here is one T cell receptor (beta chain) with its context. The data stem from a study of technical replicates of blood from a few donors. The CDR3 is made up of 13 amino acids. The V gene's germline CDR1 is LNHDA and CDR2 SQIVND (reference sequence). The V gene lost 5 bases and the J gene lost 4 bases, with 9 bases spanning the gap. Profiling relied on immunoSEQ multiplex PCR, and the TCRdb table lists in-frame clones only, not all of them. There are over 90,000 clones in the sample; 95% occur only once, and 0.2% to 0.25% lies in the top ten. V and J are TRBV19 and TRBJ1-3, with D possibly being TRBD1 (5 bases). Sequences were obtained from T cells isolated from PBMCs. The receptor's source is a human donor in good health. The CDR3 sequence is CASSQGKGNTIYF. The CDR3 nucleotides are TGTGCCAGTAGTCAGGGAAAAGGAAACACCATATATTTT. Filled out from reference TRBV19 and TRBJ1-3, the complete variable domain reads DGGITQSPKYLFRKEGQNVTLSCEQNLNHDAMYWYRQDPGQGLRLIYYSQIVNDFQKGDIAEGYSVSREKKESFPLTVTSAQKNPTAFYLCASSQGKGNTIYFGEGSWLTVV.